These 16 T cell receptor beta chains came from one sample sequenced in a study of blood T cell repertoires in COVID-19. Assay used: immunoSEQ multiplex PCR; TCRdb lists only in-frame clones, some missing. The sample shows about 72,000 clones, roughly 86% of them seen only once. Specimen: peripheral blood. These receptors all stem from a woman in her sixties with acute or convalescent COVID-19.

The chain uses TRBV4-2 and TRBJ1-1, with 7 bases fitting TRBD1. This CDR3 spans 15 amino acids. Trimming took 4 bases from V and 1 from J; bases not matched to a gene: 6. Germline CDR1 LGHNA, CDR2 YNFKEQ. CDR3 in amino acids: CASSPRQGKNTEAFF. The DNA of the CDR3 is TGTGCCAGCAGCCCCCGACAGGGTAAGAACACTGAAGCTTTCTTT.

CDR3 loop: CASSLRQNTGELFF. CDR3 nucleotide sequence: TGTGCCAGCAGCTTAAGACAGAACACCGGGGAGCTGTTTTTT. The chain uses TRBV7-9 and TRBJ2-2; D is unclear. The CDR3 spans 14 residues. Trimming pared 2 bases from V and 1 base from J, leaving 5 bases between. CDR1 SEHNR and CDR2 FQNEAQ come from the germline V gene (reference sequence).

This clone has just one count. The chain uses TRBV7-2 and TRBJ2-2, with TRBD1 matching 9 bases. Germline V lookup: CDR1 SGHTA, CDR2 FQGNSA. This CDR3 has 16 amino acids. The V and J ends lost 6 bases and 0 bases, in that order; junction bases with no gene match: 5. CDR3 coding DNA: TGTGCCAGCAGTCCCGGGGACAGGGCGAACACCGGGGAGCTGTTTTTT. Amino acids: CASSPGDRANTGELFF. The variable domain in full, completed from reference TRBV7-2 and TRBJ2-2, reads GAGVSQSPSNKVTEKGKDVELRCDPISGHTALYWYRQSLGQGLEFLIYFQGNSAPDKSGLPSDRFSAERTGGSVSTLTIQRTQQEDSAVYLCASSPGDRANTGELFFGEGSRLTVL.

This clone was detected a few times. The chain couples TRBV14 to TRBJ2-7; possible D gene TRBD2, 5 bases. Germline loops: CDR1 SGHDN, CDR2 FVKESK. The length of the CDR3 is 15 residues. V was cut by 2 bases and J by 1 base, with 12 bases left in between. Written as DNA, the CDR3 is TGTGCCAGCAGCCAACGGGGTATTTTATCCTACGAGCAGTACTTC. It specifies CASSQRGILSYEQYF. Full variable domain (remainder filled in from reference TRBV14 and TRBJ2-7): EAGVTQFPSHSVIEKGQTVTLRCDPISGHDNLYWYRRVMGKEIKFLLHFVKESKQDESGMPNNRFLAERTGGTYSTLKVQPAELEDSGVYFCASSQRGILSYEQYFGPGTRLTVT.

The CDR3 DNA reads TGCGCCAGCCAGTGGGCCGCCGGCACAGATACGCAGTATTTT. It specifies CASQWAAGTDTQYF. The chain combines TRBV5-1 with TRBJ2-3, with D hard to call. V lost 7 bases to trimming and J lost 1 base, with 13 bases between them. This CDR3 is built from 14 residues. CDR1 and CDR2 from the germline V gene are SGHRS and YFSETQ.

The chain uses TRBV6-6 and TRBJ1-2, with 7 bases fitting TRBD1. This CDR3 has 13 residues. Trimming at V came to 6 bases and at J to 2 bases, leaving 3 bases not matched to a gene. The germline gives CDR1 MNHNY, CDR2 SVGAGI (reference sequence). As DNA, the CDR3 is TGTGCCAGCAGAGGGGGACAGAACTATGGCTACACCTTC. Translated, it gives CASRGGQNYGYTF.

This sequence joins TRBV5-5 and TRBJ1-2, with a possible D match to TRBD1 (6 bases). Trimming shortened V by 0 bases and J by 4 bases, and 16 bases separated the two germline ends. This CDR3 contains 16 residues. CDR1 is SGHKS, CDR2 YYEKEE, per germline (reference sequence). The DNA of the CDR3 is TGTGCCAGCAGCTTGGTTGGGCAGGGGATTGCCTATGGCTACACCTTC. This codes for CASSLVGQGIAYGYTF.

The chain employs TRBV2 and TRBJ2-1; a possible D gene is TRBD2 (7 bases). The CDR3 length is 12 residues. Trimming removed 6 bases from V and 13 bases from J, with 16 bases in between. Germline CDR1 is SNHLY and CDR2 is FYNNEI. This CDR3 is CASSLGGGRQFF. CDR3 coding DNA: TGTGCCAGCAGCCTAGGGGGGGGGCGACAGTTCTTC.

The chain uses TRBV6-5 and TRBJ2-1, with 8 nucleotides matching TRBD2. J gave up 2 bases and V 11 bases, and 8 bases lay outside the gene matches. CDR1 is MNHEY, CDR2 SVGAGI, per germline. There are 14 residues in the CDR3. The CDR3 sequence: CAGGAGVTYNEQFF. The CDR3 DNA reads as TGTGCCGGGGGAGCGGGGGTTACCTACAATGAGCAGTTCTTC.

The V and J genes are TRBV7-2 and TRBJ2-7, with TRBD2 matching 7 bases. Germline CDR1 is SGHTA and CDR2 is FQGNSA. The CDR3 runs 15 residues. V lost 1 base, J lost 4 bases, and 7 bases stayed unmatched. CDR3 protein: CASSLGASGRYEQYF. CDR3 DNA sequence: TGTGCCAGCAGCTTAGGGGCTAGCGGCCGTTACGAGCAGTACTTC.

The genes are TRBV5-1 and TRBJ1-1; 7 bases are shared with TRBD1. J was trimmed by 6 bases and V by 4 bases; bases with no gene match: 12. This CDR3 has 15 residues. Looked up from germline, CDR1 is SGHRS and CDR2 is YFSETQ. CDR3 DNA: TGCGCCAGCAGCCGAAGAACAGGGGAAGGGGCTGAAGCTTTCTTT. Protein: CASSRRTGEGAEAFF.

This chain links TRBV5-4 with TRBJ2-2; D may be TRBD1 (5 bases). Germline V CDR1 and CDR2: SGHNT, YYREEE (reference sequence). Trimming pared 4 bases from V and 7 bases from J, leaving 17 bases between. CDR3 length: 15 residues. In DNA form, the CDR3 reads TGTGCCAGCAGCCCCGGCATAGGGGCTGGCGGGGAGCTGTTTTTT. Its protein is CASSPGIGAGGELFF.

The chain links TRBV10-3 to TRBJ1-5; 10 nucleotides align to TRBD1. Unmatched junction bases numbered 12, after V lost 4 bases and J lost 6 bases. CDR1 and CDR2 (germline): ENHRY, SYGVKD. CDR3 length equals 17 residues. The CDR3 is CAISVTGTGDNFQPQHF. The CDR3 nucleotides are TGTGCCATCAGTGTTACCGGGACAGGGGACAATTTTCAGCCCCAGCATTTT.

The V call is TRBV5-4, the J call TRBJ2-2; 11 nucleotides line up with TRBD1. The CDR3 contains 17 residues. Trimming at V came to 1 base and at J to 2 bases, leaving 4 bases not matched to a gene. Germline lookup yields CDR1 SGHNT and CDR2 YYREEE (reference sequence). The CDR3 DNA reads as TGTGCCAGCAGCTTGCCCGGGACAGGGGGTAACACCGGGGAGCTGTTTTTT. Residues: CASSLPGTGGNTGELFF.

The V call is TRBV4-2, the J call TRBJ2-2; TRBD2 aligns across 13 bases. V lost 8 bases, J lost 1 base, and 7 bases stayed unmatched. Looked up from germline, CDR1 is LGHNA and CDR2 is YNFKEQ. The CDR3 consists of 17 residues. CDR3 DNA: TGTGCCAGCTCCCTTCGACTAGCGGGGGGGAACACCGGGGAGCTGTTTTTT. Its protein product is CASSLRLAGGNTGELFF.

The genes are TRBV19 and TRBJ2-2, with 8 bases lining up with TRBD1. Germline CDR1 LNHDA, CDR2 SQIVND (reference sequence). Trimming at V came to 6 bases and at J to 2 bases, leaving 5 bases not matched to a gene. The length of the CDR3 is 15 residues. The CDR3 region has the DNA TGTGCCAGTAGGGACAGGGAGACCAACACCGGGGAGCTGTTTTTT. This sequence encodes CASRDRETNTGELFF. The full variable domain, its missing parts supplied by reference TRBV19 and TRBJ2-2, is DGGITQSPKYLFRKEGQNVTLSCEQNLNHDAMYWYRQDPGQGLRLIYYSQIVNDFQKGDIAEGYSVSREKKESFPLTVTSAQKNPTAFYLCASRDRETNTGELFFGEGSRLTVL.